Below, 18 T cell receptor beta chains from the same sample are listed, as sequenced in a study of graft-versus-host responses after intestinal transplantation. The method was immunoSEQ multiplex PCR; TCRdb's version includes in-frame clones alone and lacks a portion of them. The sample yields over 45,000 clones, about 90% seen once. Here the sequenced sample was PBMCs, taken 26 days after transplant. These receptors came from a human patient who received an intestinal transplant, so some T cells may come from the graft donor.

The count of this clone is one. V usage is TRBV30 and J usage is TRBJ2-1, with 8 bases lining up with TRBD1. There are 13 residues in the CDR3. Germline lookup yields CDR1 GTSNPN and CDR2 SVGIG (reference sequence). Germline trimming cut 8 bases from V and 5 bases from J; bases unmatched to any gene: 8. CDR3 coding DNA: TGTGCCGTGGACAGGGCCGCGGACAATGAGCAGTTCTTC. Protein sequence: CAVDRAADNEQFF.

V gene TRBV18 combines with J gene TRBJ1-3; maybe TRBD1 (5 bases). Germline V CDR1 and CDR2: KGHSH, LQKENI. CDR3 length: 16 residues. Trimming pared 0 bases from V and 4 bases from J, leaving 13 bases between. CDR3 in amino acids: CASSPPGQGTGNTIYF. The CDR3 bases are TGTGCCAGCTCACCACCCGGGCAGGGAACCGGAAACACCATATATTTT. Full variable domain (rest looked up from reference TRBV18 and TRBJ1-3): NAGVMQNPRHLVRRRGQEARLRCSPMKGHSHVYWYRQLPEEGLKFMVYLQKENIIDESGMPKERFSAEFPKEGPSILRIQQVVRGDSAAYFCASSPPGQGTGNTIYFGEGSWLTVV.

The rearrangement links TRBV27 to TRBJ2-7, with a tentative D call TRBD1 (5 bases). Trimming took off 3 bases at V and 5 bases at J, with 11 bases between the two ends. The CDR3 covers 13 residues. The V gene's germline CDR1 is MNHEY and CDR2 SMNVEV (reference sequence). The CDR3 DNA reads TGTGCCAGCAGTTTCCCAGGGCATCACGAGCAGTACTTC. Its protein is CASSFPGHHEQYF.

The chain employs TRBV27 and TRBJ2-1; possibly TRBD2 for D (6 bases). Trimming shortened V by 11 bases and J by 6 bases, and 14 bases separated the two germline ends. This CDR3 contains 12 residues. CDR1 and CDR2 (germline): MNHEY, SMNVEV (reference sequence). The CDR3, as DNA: TGTGCCTCCCTTGGGGGAGGCAATGAGCAGTTCTTC. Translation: CASLGGGNEQFF.

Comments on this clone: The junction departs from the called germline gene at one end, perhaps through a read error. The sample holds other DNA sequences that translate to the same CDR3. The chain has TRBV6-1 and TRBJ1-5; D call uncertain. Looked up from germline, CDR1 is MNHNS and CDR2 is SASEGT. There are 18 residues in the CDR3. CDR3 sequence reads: CASSEWRARTVFNQPQHF. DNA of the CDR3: TGTGCTAGCAGTGAATGGAGGGCCAGAACAGTTTTCAATCAGCCCCAGCATTTT.

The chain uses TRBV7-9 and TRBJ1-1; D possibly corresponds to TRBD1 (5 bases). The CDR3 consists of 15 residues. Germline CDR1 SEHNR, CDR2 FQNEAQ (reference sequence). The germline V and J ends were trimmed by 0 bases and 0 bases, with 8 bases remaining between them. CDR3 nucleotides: TGTGCCAGCAGCTTAGCCTCAGGGATGAACACTGAAGCTTTCTTT. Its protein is CASSLASGMNTEAFF.

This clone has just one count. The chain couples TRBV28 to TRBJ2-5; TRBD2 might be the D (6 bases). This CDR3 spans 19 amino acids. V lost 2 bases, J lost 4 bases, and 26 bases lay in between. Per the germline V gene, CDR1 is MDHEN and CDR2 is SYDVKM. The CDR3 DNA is TGTGCCAGCAGTTTAGATTCCGGGGGTGGCTCCCTGAGCTTAGAGACCCAGTACTTC. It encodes CASSLDSGGGSLSLETQYF. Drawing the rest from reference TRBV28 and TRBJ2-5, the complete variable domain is DVKVTQSSRYLVKRTGEKVFLECVQDMDHENMFWYRQDPGLGLRLIYFSYDVKMKEKGDIPEGYSVSREKKERFSLILESASTNQTSMYLCASSLDSGGGSLSLETQYFGPGTRLLVL.

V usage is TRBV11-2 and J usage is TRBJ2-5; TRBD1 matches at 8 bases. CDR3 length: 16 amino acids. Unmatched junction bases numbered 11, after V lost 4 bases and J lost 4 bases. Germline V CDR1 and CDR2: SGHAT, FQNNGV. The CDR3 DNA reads TGTGCCAGCAGCTCCCTTTCAGGGGGCTTAGGAGAGACCCAGTACTTC. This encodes CASSSLSGGLGETQYF. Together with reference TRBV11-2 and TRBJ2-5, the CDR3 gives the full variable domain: EAGVAQSPRYKIIEKRQSVAFWCNPISGHATLYWYQQILGQGPKLLIQFQNNGVVDDSQLPKDRFSAERLKGVDSTLKIQPAKLEDSAVYLCASSSLSGGLGETQYFGPGTRLLVL.

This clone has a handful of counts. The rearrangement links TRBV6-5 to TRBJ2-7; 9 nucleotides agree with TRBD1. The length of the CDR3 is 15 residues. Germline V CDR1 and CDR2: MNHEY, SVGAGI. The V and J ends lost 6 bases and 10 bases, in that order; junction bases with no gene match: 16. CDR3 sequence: CASSPDRGDLGTQYV. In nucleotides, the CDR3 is TGTGCCAGCAGCCCAGACAGGGGGGATTTGGGGACTCAGTACGTC.

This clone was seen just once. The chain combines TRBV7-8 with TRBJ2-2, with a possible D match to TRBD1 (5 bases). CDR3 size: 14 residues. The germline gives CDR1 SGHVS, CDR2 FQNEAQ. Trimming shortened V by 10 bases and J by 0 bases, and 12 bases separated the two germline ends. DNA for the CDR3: TGTGCCACCGACAGAACGACGAACACCGGGGAGCTGTTTTTT. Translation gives CATDRTTNTGELFF.

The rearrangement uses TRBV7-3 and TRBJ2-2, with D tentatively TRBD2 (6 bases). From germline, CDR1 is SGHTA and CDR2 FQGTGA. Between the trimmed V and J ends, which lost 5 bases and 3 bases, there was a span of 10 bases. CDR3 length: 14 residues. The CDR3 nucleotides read TGTGCCAGCAGCGGGGACTCTCACACCGGGGAGCTGTTTTTT. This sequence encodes CASSGDSHTGELFF.

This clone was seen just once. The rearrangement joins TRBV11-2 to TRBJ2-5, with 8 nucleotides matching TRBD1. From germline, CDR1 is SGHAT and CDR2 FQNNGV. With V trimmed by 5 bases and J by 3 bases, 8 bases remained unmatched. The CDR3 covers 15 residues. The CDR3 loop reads CASSPGQVGEETQYF. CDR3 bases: TGTGCCAGCAGCCCGGGACAGGTTGGGGAAGAGACCCAGTACTTC.

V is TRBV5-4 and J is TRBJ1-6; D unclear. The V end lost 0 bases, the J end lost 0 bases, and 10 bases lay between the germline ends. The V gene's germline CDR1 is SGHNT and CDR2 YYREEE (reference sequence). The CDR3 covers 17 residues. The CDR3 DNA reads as TGTGCCAGCAGCTTGGGATCAGGCCTCTCCTATAATTCACCCCTCCACTTT. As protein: CASSLGSGLSYNSPLHF.

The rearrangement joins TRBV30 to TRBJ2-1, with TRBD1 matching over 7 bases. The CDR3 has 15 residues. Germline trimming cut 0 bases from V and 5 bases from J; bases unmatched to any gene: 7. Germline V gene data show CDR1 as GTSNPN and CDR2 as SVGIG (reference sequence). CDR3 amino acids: CAWSVGDRANNEQFF. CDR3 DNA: TGTGCCTGGAGTGTGGGTGACAGGGCCAACAATGAGCAGTTCTTC.

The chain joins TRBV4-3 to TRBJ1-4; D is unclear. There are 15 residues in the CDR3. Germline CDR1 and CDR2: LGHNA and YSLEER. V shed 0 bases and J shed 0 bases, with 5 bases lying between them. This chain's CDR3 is CASSQDSPTNEKLFF. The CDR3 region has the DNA TGCGCCAGCAGCCAAGACAGTCCAACTAATGAAAAACTGTTTTTT.

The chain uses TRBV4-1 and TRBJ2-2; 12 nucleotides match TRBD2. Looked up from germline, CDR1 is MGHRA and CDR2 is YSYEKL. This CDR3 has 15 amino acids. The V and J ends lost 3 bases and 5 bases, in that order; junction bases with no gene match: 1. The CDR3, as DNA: TGCGCCAGCAGCCATGGACTAGCGGGAACCGGGGAGCTGTTTTTT. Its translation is CASSHGLAGTGELFF.

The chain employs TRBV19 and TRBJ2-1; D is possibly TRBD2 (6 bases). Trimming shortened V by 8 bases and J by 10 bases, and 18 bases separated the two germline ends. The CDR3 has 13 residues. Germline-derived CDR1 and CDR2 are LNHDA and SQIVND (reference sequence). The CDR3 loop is CASEPGLGTEQFF. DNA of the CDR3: TGTGCCAGTGAACCGGGACTCGGCACCGAGCAGTTCTTC.

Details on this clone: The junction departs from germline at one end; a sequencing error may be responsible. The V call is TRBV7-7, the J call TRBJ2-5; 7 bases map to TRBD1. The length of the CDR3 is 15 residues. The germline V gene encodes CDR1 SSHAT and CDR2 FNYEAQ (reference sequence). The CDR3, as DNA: TGTGCTAGCAGCCCCCCGACAGGGAAGTCGGAGACCCAGTACTTC. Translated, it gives CASSPPTGKSETQYF. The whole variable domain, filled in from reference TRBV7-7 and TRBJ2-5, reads GAGVSQSPRYKVTKRGQDVTLRCDPISSHATLYWYQQALGQGPEFLTYFNYEAQPDKSGLPSDRFSAERPEGSISTLTIQRTEQRDSAMYRCASSPPTGKSETQYFGPGTRLLVL.